This entry features one TCR beta chain sequence. Its specificity is unknown. The sample belongs to a study of lymphopenia after photon versus proton radiotherapy. Profiling relied on immunoSEQ multiplex PCR, and the TCRdb table lists in-frame clones only, not all of them. The sample has 13,000 to 15,000 clones; 70% to 85% are singletons. Findings of the study overall: Relative stability marked proton patients; photon patients lost diversity and naive cells.

The CDR3 loop spans 14 amino acids. With 6 bases clipped from V and 7 bases from J, the junction kept 10 bases outside the gene matches. Per germline, CDR1 SNHLY and CDR2 FYNNEI. The J gene is TRBJ2-5, the V gene TRBV2, with TRBD2 identical over 8 bases. The source material was peripheral blood, sampled from a patient treated with photon-based radiotherapy. This receptor was identified in a man in his fifties with gastric cancer. The CDR3 bases are TGTGCCAGCAGAGTCCGGGGGGGCCTGGGGACCCAGTACTTC. It encodes CASRVRGGLGTQYF.